Described below is a single T cell receptor (beta chain) sequence and its context. CDR3 size: 15 residues. Trimming cost V 5 bases and J 7 bases; bases outside gene matches: 10. CDR1 and CDR2 (germline): SGHAT, FQNNGV. The data were obtained in a study of shared clonotypes between healthy human individuals. Per sorted-subset replicate PCR, input was approximately 0.2 ug DNA, representing about 29,000 T cell genomes. TCRdb's copy holds only in-frame clones and misses some; the assay was immunoSEQ multiplex PCR. Altogether about 1 million clones are present, approximately 68% being singletons, with the ten largest covering about 1.5%.

The sequence came from a young man in good health. This chain connects TRBV11-2 to TRBJ2-1; 8 nucleotides line up with TRBD2. The sequencing sample was made of memory CD4+ T cells sorted from blood. Subset noted: CD45RA-negative fraction. The CDR3 region is CASSPGGGRSNEQFF. CDR3 nucleotide sequence: TGTGCCAGCAGCCCGGGGGGCGGGAGGTCGAATGAGCAGTTCTTC.